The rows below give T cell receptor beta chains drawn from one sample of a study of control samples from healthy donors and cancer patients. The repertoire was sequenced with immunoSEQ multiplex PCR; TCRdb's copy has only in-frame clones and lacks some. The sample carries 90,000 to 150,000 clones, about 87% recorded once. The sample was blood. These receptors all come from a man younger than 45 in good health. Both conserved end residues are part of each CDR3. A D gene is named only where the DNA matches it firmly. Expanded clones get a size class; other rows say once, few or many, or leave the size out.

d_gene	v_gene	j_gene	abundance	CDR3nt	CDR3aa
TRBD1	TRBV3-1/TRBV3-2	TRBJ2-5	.	TGTGCCAGCAGCCAGTGGACAGGGGGCGCGGAGACCCAGTACTTC	CASSQWTGGAETQYF
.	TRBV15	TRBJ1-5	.	TGTGCCACCAGCAGAGACAGTCAGCCCCAGCATTTT	CATSRDSQPQHF
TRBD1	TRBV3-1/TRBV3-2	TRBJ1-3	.	TGTGCCAGCAGCCTTCAGGGGGTAGGTGGAAACACCATATATTTT	CASSLQGVGGNTIYF
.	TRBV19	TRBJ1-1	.	TGTGCCAGTAGTATCAACGGACAAGTAAACACTGAAGCTTTCTTT	CASSINGQVNTEAFF
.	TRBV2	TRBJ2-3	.	TGTGCCAGCAGTGCCGCGACAGGAAACCCAGATACGCAGTATTTT	CASSAATGNPDTQYF
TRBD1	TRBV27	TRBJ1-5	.	TGTGCCAGCAGTTTAGAGGGGGCAGGCAATCAGCCCCAGCATTTT	CASSLEGAGNQPQHF
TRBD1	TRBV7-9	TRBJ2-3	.	TGTGCCAGCAGCTCCCGAGGGGGCCAGGCAGATACGCAGTATTTT	CASSSRGGQADTQYF
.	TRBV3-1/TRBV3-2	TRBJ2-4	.	TGTGCCAGCAGCCGCTCACAGGGATTCAAAAACATTCAGTACTTC	CASSRSQGFKNIQYF
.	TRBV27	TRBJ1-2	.	TGTGCCAGCAGTTTAGGCGCCTTTGGGGGCTACACCTTC	CASSLGAFGGYTF
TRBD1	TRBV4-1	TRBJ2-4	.	TGCGCCAGCAGCCATTTGACAGGGGGGGCCAAAAACATTCAGTACTTC	CASSHLTGGAKNIQYF
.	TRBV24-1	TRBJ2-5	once	TGTGCCACCAGTGACCCTCTTGACCCGCAGGAGCAAGAGACCCAGTACTTC	CATSDPLDPQEQETQYF
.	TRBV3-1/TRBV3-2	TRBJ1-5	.	TGTGCCAGCAGCCTAAAAGCAGGGGTTGGCAATCAGCCCCAGCATTTT	CASSLKAGVGNQPQHF
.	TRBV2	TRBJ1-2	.	TGTGCCAGCAGTGGAGTCAGGGGAGGTATGACTAACTATGGCTACACCTTC	CASSGVRGGMTNYGYTF
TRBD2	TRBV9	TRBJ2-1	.	TGTGCCAGCAGCGTAGGTATCGGGAGGACCTACAATGAGCAGTTCTTC	CASSVGIGRTYNEQFF
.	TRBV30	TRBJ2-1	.	TGTGCCTGGAGTATCGCTGCGGGGACCTACAATGAGCAGTTCTTC	CAWSIAAGTYNEQFF
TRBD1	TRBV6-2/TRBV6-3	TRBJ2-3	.	TGTGCCAGCAGCCCCTTTGGACAGGGGACAGATACGCAGTATTTT	CASSPFGQGTDTQYF
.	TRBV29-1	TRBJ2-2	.	TGCAGCGCCGGAGGAGGGAAGGACACCGGGGAGCTGTTTTTT	CSAGGGKDTGELFF
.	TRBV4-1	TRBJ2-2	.	TGCGCCAGCAGCCAAGACAGGGCTAACACCGGGGAGCTGTTTTTT	CASSQDRANTGELFF
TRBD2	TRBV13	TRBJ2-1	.	TGTGCCAGCAGCTTAGGGGGGAGCGGGGGTTACAATGAGCAGTTCTTC	CASSLGGSGGYNEQFF
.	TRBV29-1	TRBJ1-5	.	TGCAGCGTGGGACCATACGGGCAGCCCCAGCATTTT	CSVGPYGQPQHF
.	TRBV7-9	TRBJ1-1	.	TGTGCCAGCAGCTTACGGGGTTCGGGGAACACTGAAGCTTTCTTT	CASSLRGSGNTEAFF
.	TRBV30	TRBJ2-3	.	TGTGCCTGGAGTGCGGGGGGCCCTGATACGCAGTATTTT	CAWSAGGPDTQYF
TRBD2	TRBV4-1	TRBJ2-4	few	TGCGCCAGCAGCCAAGGCAGCGGGGTCCTAGCCAAAAACATTCAGTACTTC	CASSQGSGVLAKNIQYF
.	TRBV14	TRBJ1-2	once	TGTGCCAGCAGCCAGGCAAGGGTTAACTATGGCTACACCTTC	CASSQARVNYGYTF
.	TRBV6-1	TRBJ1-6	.	TGTGCCAGCAGTGGAGAAGCGTTTAATCGGGCCAATAATTCACCCCTCCACTTT	CASSGEAFNRANNSPLHF
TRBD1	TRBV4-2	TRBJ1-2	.	TGTGCCAGCAGCCAAGCAACACAGGGGGTAGGCTACACCTTC	CASSQATQGVGYTF
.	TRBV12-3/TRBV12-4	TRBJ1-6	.	TGTGCCAGCAGTTTAGGTCATTCACCCCTCCACTTT	CASSLGHSPLHF
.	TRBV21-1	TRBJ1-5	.	TGTGCCAGCAGCTCCCAAGGGCAGATCAATCAGCCCCAGCATTTT	CASSSQGQINQPQHF
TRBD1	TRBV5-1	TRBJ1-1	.	TGCGCCAGCAGCTTGGTCGGTCAGGGGGTCACTTTCTTT	CASSLVGQGVTFF
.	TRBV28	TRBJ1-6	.	TGTGCCAGCAGTTTAACAAGGAATTCACCCCTCCACTTT	CASSLTRNSPLHF
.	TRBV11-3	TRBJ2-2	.	TGTGCCAGCAGCTTTAAAAGAGAGGGGGAGCTGTTTTTT	CASSFKREGELFF
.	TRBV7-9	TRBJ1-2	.	TGTGCCAGCAGCTTAGGCAGGGAGGCGACTTTGATCTATGGCTACACCTTC	CASSLGREATLIYGYTF
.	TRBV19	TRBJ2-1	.	TGTGCCAGTAGTCAAACAAACTCCTACAATGAGCAGTTCTTC	CASSQTNSYNEQFF
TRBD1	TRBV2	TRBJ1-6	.	TGTGCCAGCAGTAGACGACAGGGCCGGGATTCACCCCTCCACTTT	CASSRRQGRDSPLHF
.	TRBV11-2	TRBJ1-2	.	TGTGCCAGCAGCTTAGCTCCACACATCTATGGCTACACCTTC	CASSLAPHIYGYTF
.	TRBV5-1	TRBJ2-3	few	TGCGCCAGCAGCTTGGGCGGGGTCAGGGATACGCAGTATTTT	CASSLGGVRDTQYF
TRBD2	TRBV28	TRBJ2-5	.	TGTGCCAGCAGTTCGACTAGCGGGGATAAGACCCAGTACTTC	CASSSTSGDKTQYF
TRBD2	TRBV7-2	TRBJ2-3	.	TGTGCCAGCACGCCTAGCGGGGGGGGGCAAGGCACGCAGTATTTT	CASTPSGGGQGTQYF
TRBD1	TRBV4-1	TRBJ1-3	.	TGCGCCAGCAGCCCCAGGGGGGACGAGGGAAACACCATATATTTT	CASSPRGDEGNTIYF
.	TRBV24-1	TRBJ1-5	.	TGTGCCACCAGTGAAGACACCTTTCAGCAGCCCCAGCATTTT	CATSEDTFQQPQHF
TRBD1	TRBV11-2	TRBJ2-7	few	TGTGCCAGCAGCTGGACAGGGGGCAACTCCTACGAGCAGTACTTC	CASSWTGGNSYEQYF
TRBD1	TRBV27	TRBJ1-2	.	TGTGCCAGCAGTTTAATTGGGACAGGGGCGAACTATCGAGGCTACACCTTC	CASSLIGTGANYRGYTF
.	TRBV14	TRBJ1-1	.	TGTGCCAGCAGCCAAGTTATGGACACTGAAGCTTTCTTT	CASSQVMDTEAFF
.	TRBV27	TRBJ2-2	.	TGTGCCAGCAGCCCCAGACAGCTGAACACCGGGGAGCTGTTTTTT	CASSPRQLNTGELFF
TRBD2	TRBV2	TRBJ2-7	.	TGTGCCACCACTCTAGCGGGGTTCTACGAGCAGTACTTC	CATTLAGFYEQYF
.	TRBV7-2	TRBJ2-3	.	TGTGCCAGCAGTCAGAGGGAACATACAGATACGCAGTATTTT	CASSQREHTDTQYF